These T cell receptor beta chains were read from a single sample in a study of beta chain features in type 1 diabetes. Some clones are missing from TCRdb's copy, which holds only in-frame ones; the method was immunoSEQ multiplex PCR. The sample lists 500,000 to 650,000 clones; around 12% were seen once. Sequenced: naive CD4+ T cells from blood. The receptors stem from a young man with type 1 diabetes. Both conserved end residues are part of each CDR3. A D gene is named only where the DNA matches it firmly. Clone size is not always given. Where it is, it says once, few, many or a class for expanded clones.

J gene | D gene | V gene | clone size | CDR3 DNA | CDR3 protein
TRBJ1-5 | . | TRBV29-1 | few | TGCAGCGTTGTAGGACTACAAGGTCAGCCCCAGCATTTT | CSVVGLQGQPQHF
TRBJ2-3 | TRBD2 | TRBV19 | . | TGTGCCAGTAGTCTAGGACTAGTCACAGATACGCAGTATTTT | CASSLGLVTDTQYF
TRBJ2-5 | TRBD1 | TRBV7-2 | few | TGTGCCAGCAGCTCCCAGGGGGCGCTAGAGACCCAGTACTTC | CASSSQGALETQYF
TRBJ2-5 | . | TRBV6-5 | . | TGTGCCAGCAGTTACTCCAGGCAGGGAAGGGTCAAGACCCAGTACTTC | CASSYSRQGRVKTQYF
TRBJ2-3 | TRBD2 | TRBV19 | . | TGTGCCAGTAGTCCTCTTGCGCTAGCGGGGGGAGATACGCAGTATTTT | CASSPLALAGGDTQYF
TRBJ2-7 | TRBD1 | TRBV29-1 | few | TGCAGCGTTGGGGCCGGGACAGGAAGTTACGAGCAGTACTTC | CSVGAGTGSYEQYF
TRBJ2-3 | . | TRBV9 | . | TGTGCCAGCAGCAGACAAACAGGGTCGGGCGCGTACCCAGATACGCAGTATTTT | CASSRQTGSGAYPDTQYF
TRBJ1-2 | . | TRBV15 | few | TGTGCCACCAGCAGCGGACTGAAAGAAGGCTACACCTTC | CATSSGLKEGYTF
TRBJ2-1 | . | TRBV11-2 | . | TGTGCCAGCAGCTTTCAGGGCGATTCTGACAATGAGCAGTTCTTC | CASSFQGDSDNEQFF
TRBJ2-3 | . | TRBV9 | . | TGTGCCAGGACAGATACGCAGTATTTT | CARTDTQYF
TRBJ1-1 | . | TRBV13 | few | TGTGCCAGCACCCAGCGGGGCACTGAAGCTTTCTTT | CASTQRGTEAFF
TRBJ2-7 | TRBD1 | TRBV7-2 | few | TGTGCCAGCAGCTTTGGACAGGAGTCCTACGAGCAGTACTTC | CASSFGQESYEQYF
TRBJ2-3 | . | TRBV10-3 | many | TGTGCCATCGCCCAAGACGCAGATACGCAGTATTTT | CAIAQDADTQYF
TRBJ1-6 | TRBD1 | TRBV30 | . | TGTGCCTGGAGTCCTGACAGGGGTAATTCACCCCTCCACTTT | CAWSPDRGNSPLHF
TRBJ2-5 | . | TRBV29-1 | few | TGCAGCGTTGAAAAGGTGGGAAAAGAGACCCAGTACTTC | CSVEKVGKETQYF
TRBJ1-5 | . | TRBV5-6 | . | TGTGCCAGCAGCATGGGGGTACGCAATCAGCCCCAGCATTTT | CASSMGVRNQPQHF
TRBJ2-7 | . | TRBV5-1 | . | TGCGCCAGCAGCTTGACAGAATTATTCACCTACGAGCAGTACTTC | CASSLTELFTYEQYF
TRBJ2-5 | . | TRBV19 | . | TGTGCCAGTAGCCCCGTAATGGGGGAGACCCAGTACTTC | CASSPVMGETQYF
TRBJ2-1 | TRBD2 | TRBV7-3 | . | TGTGCCAGCAGCTCTACAGGACTAGCGGGGCCAGATAATTTCAATGAGCAGTTCTTC | CASSSTGLAGPDNFNEQFF
TRBJ2-5 | TRBD2 | TRBV7-3 | few | TGTGCCAGCAGCTTAATGGGACTAGCGGCAGAGACCCAGTACTTC | CASSLMGLAAETQYF
TRBJ2-7 | . | TRBV30 | few | TGTGCCTGGACGAGGACGGACAGCTCCTACGAGCAGTACTTC | CAWTRTDSSYEQYF
TRBJ2-1 | TRBD2 | TRBV18 | . | TGTGCCAGCTCACCCGCCGGGACTAGCGTAGATGAGCAGTTCTTC | CASSPAGTSVDEQFF